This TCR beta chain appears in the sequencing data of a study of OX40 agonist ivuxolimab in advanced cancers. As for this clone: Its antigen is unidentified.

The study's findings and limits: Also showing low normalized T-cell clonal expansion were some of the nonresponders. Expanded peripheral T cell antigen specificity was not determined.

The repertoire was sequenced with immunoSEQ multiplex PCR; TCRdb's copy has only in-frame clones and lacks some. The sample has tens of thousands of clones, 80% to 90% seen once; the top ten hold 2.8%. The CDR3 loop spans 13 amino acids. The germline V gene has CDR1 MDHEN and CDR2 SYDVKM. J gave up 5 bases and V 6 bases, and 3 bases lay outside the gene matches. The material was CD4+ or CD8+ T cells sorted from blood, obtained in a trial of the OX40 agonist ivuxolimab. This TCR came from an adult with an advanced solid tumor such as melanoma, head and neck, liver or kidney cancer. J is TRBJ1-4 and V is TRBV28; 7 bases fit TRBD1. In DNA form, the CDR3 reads TGTGCCAGCAGGACAGGGAGCAATGAAAAACTGTTTTTT. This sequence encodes CASRTGSNEKLFF.